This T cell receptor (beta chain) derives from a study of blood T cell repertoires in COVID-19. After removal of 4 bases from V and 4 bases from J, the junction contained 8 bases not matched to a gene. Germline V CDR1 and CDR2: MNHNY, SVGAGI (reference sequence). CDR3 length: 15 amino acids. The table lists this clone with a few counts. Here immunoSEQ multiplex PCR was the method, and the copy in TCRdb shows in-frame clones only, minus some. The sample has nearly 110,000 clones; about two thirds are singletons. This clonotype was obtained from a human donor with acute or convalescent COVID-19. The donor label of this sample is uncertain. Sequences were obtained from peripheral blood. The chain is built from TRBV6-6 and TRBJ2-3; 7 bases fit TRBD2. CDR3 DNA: TGTGCCAGCAGTTCCCTAAGGGCGGGGGCAGATACGCAGTATTTT. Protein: CASSSLRAGADTQYF.